One sample yielded the 4 T cell receptor beta chains listed below, sequenced in a study of shared clonotypes between healthy human individuals. Measured with immunoSEQ multiplex PCR; TCRdb has only the in-frame clones, and not every one. This sample yields some 450,000 clones, of which 60% to 80% are seen a single time; about 11% belongs to the top ten. Sequenced material: PBMCs. The receptor source for this set is a woman between 35 and 50 years old in good health. Some clones in this sample may be carry-over from other donors' samples.

With regard to this clone: A far larger clone is just one base off, so this is likely a read error. The same CDR3 also results from other DNA sequences found in this sample. The chain combines TRBV2 with TRBJ2-7; TRBD1 matches at 7 bases. Trimming at V came to 9 bases and at J to 2 bases, leaving 7 bases not matched to a gene. Germline assignment: CDR1 SNHLY and CDR2 FYNNEI. The CDR3 is made up of 13 amino acids. CDR3 DNA: TGTGCCAGTAGACAGGGCCCTACCTACGAGCAGTACTTC. Translated, it gives CASRQGPTYEQYF.

In regard to this clone: A far larger clone is only one base removed, so a read error is likely. This chain links TRBV2 with TRBJ2-7; D gene uncertain. Germline V gene lookup returns CDR1 SNHLY and CDR2 FYNNEI. The CDR3 length is 15 residues. The DNA for the CDR3 is TGTGCCAGCAGTGACCGTTCTACATTCTCCTACGTGCAGTACTTC. Its protein is CASSDRSTFSYVQYF.

Concerning this clone itself: This clone may be a read error of a much larger clone one base away. The chain links TRBV6-6 to TRBJ2-1; D is unresolved. This CDR3 spans 12 amino acids. Germline loops: CDR1 MNHNY, CDR2 SVGAGI (reference sequence). The CDR3 sequence is CASSYVGVERFF. The DNA of the CDR3 is TGTGCCAGCAGTTATGTCGGAGTTGAGCGGTTCTTC.

With respect to this clone: A far larger clone is off by one base, so a read error is likely. The sample holds other DNA sequences that translate to the same CDR3. The rearrangement links TRBV6-5 to TRBJ1-1, with no clear D. The CDR3 is 12 amino acids. Germline loops: CDR1 MNHEY, CDR2 SVGAGI. CDR3 sequence: CASGYGYTEAFF. The CDR3 nucleotides read TGCGCCAGCGGCTATGGATACACTGAAGCTTTCTTT.